The source of this TCR beta chain is a study of T cell repertoires in cytomegalovirus infection. Study information: Well-studied HLA-B-restricted CMV epitopes were used in the study alongside recently identified HLA-C-restricted ones. Indications of both CMV infection and matching HLA type were provided by public TCR beta signatures.

Via MiXCR, TCRdb re-called the reads, giving one row per CDR3 protein. The sample consists of hundreds of thousands of distinct CDR3 sequences, almost 30% of them appearing once. This CDR3 is 18 amino acids long. Trimming took 6 bases from V and 3 from J; bases not matched to a gene: 16. CDR1 is MNHEY, CDR2 SMNVEV, per germline (reference sequence). Study-wide results and caveats: HLA-C-restricted CMV clonotypes gave the most frequent clonotype in two of eight donors. CMV carriers with the relevant HLA were identified by cumulative public TCR beta family frequency.

As regards this clonotype: Its antigen is unidentified.

The sequence was obtained from a human donor in good health (CMV status not recorded). Some clones in this sample may be carry-over from other donors' samples. The genes are TRBV27 and TRBJ2-1, with TRBD2 matching over 8 bases. The sequencing here drew on cultured PBMCs, taken from culture after CMV antigen stimulation. The CDR3 reads CASSLAHGSGGYYNEQFF. The CDR3 coding sequence is TGTGCCAGCAGCCTCGCCCATGGGAGCGGGGGTTACTACAATGAGCAGTTCTTC.